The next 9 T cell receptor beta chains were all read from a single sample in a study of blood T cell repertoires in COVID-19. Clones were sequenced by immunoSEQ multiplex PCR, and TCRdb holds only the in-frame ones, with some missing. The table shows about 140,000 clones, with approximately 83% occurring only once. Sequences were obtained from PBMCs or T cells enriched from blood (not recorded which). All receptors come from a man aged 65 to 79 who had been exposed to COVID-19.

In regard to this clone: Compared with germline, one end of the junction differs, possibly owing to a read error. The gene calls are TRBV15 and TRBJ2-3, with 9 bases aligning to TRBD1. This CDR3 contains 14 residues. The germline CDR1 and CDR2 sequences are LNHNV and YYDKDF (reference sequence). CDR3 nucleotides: TGTGCCACCAGCGGAGACAGGGGGACCGATACGCAGTATTTT. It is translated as CATSGDRGTDTQYF.

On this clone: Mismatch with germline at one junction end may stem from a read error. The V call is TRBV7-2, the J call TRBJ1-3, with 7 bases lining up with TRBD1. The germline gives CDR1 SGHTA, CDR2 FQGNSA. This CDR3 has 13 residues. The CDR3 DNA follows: TGTGCCAGCAGCTTAGGCCAGGGGGGCAGGGCCAACTTT. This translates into CASSLGQGGRANF.

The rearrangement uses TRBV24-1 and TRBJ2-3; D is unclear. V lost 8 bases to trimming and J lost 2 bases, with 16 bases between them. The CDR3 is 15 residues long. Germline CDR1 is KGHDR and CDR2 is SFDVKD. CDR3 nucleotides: TGTGCCACCAAAAGTTCCGCTACCAACACAGATACGCAGTATTTT. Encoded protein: CATKSSATNTDTQYF.

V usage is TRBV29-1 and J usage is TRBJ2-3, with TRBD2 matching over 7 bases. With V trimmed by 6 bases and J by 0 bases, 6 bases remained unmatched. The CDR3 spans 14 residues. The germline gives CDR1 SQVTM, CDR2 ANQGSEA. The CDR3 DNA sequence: TGCAGCGTCCACGGGGGGTCTAGCACAGATACGCAGTATTTT. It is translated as CSVHGGSSTDTQYF.

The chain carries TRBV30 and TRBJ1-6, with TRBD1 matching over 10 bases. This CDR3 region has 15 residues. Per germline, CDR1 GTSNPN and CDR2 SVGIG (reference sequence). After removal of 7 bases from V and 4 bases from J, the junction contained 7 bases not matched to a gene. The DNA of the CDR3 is TGTGCCTTCCCACTGGGACAGGGGTATAATTCACCCCTCCACTTT. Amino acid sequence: CAFPLGQGYNSPLHF. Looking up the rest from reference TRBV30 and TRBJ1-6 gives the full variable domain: SQTIHQWPATLVQPVGSPLSLECTVEGTSNPNLYWYRQAAGRGLQLLFYSVGIGQISSEVPQNLSASRPQDRQFILSSKKLLLSDSGFYLCAFPLGQGYNSPLHFGNGTRLTVT.

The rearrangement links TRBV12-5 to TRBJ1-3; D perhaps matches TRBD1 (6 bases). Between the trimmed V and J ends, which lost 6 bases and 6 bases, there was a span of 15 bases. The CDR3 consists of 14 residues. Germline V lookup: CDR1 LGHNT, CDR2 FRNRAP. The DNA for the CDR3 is TGTGCTAGTGGCCCCCCCGGACAGATAAACACCATATATTTT. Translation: CASGPPGQINTIYF. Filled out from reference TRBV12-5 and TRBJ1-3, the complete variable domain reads DARVTQTPRHKVTEMGQEVTMRCQPILGHNTVFWYRQTMMQGLELLAYFRNRAPLDDSGMPKDRFSAEMPDATLATLKIQPSEPRDSAVYFCASGPPGQINTIYFGEGSWLTVV.

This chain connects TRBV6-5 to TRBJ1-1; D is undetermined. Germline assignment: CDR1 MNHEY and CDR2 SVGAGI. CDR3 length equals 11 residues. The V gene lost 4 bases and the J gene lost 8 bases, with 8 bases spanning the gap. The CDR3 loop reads CASSLVVEAFF. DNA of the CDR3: TGTGCCAGCAGTTTAGTGGTGGAAGCTTTCTTT.

CDR3 loop: CASSSGGGQNYGYTF. CDR3 in DNA: TGTGCCAGCAGTTCCGGGGGGGGACAGAACTATGGCTACACCTTC. The rearrangement joins TRBV6-2 or TRBV6-3 to TRBJ1-2; the match to TRBD1 covers 7 bases. After removal of 4 bases from V and 2 bases from J, the junction contained 7 bases not matched to a gene. CDR1 is MNHEY and CDR2 is SVGEGT in the germline V gene. CDR3 length: 15 residues.

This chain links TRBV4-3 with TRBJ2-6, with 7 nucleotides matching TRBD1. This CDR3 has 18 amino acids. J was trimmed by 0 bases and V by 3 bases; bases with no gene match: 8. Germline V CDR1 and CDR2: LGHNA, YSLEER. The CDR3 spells CASSQTGTAPSGANVLTF. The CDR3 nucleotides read TGCGCCAGCAGCCAGACCGGGACAGCCCCCTCTGGGGCCAACGTCCTGACTTTC.